The present TCR beta chain was sequenced within a study of T cells in Graves' hyperthyroidism and ophthalmopathy. The CDR3 has 16 residues. Germline CDR1 LGHNT, CDR2 FRNRAP. Unmatched junction bases numbered 8, after V lost 5 bases and J lost 1 base. Authors of the study amplified TCR beta CDR3 regions from RNA transcripts. The TCR CDR3 first-round RT-PCR relied on the HTBI primer set. TCRdb fed the multiplex PCR reads into MiXCR, producing one record per CDR3 protein. This table has around 300,000 distinct CDR3 sequences, 12% to 15% appearing once. This clonotype was observed many times. The receptor comes from a woman aged 35 to 49 with Graves' ophthalmopathy. The material sequenced was blood. The gene calls are TRBV12-5 and TRBJ1-1, with TRBD1 matching over 9 bases. The CDR3 coding sequence is TGTGCTAGTGGTCCGAGAGGGACAGGGACGAACACTGAAGCTTTCTTT. It is translated as CASGPRGTGTNTEAFF.